This entry features one T cell receptor beta chain sequence. V shed 4 bases and J shed 1 base, with 11 bases lying between them. The CDR3 has 14 residues. Germline CDR1 is SGHVS and CDR2 is FQNEAQ. In the original analysis: Scientists estimated how many nucleated cells there were by amplifying reference gene primers. The protocol was immunoSEQ multiplex PCR, while the TCRdb copy is restricted to in-frame clones and leaves out a portion. That table is the source of V, J and clone size, and D and trimming were worked out from the DNA. The table records roughly 520,000 clones, roughly 90% of them present only once. This entry comes from a study of blood T cell repertoires in COVID-19.

The sequence was collected from a woman in her thirties or forties who had recovered from COVID-19. The chain recombines TRBV7-8 with TRBJ2-7; perhaps TRBD1 as D (5 bases). Input material: PBMCs or T cells enriched from blood (not recorded which). As DNA, the CDR3 is TGTGCCAGCAGCTCCGAGGCAGGGTCCTACGAGCAGTACTTC. Translated: CASSSEAGSYEQYF.